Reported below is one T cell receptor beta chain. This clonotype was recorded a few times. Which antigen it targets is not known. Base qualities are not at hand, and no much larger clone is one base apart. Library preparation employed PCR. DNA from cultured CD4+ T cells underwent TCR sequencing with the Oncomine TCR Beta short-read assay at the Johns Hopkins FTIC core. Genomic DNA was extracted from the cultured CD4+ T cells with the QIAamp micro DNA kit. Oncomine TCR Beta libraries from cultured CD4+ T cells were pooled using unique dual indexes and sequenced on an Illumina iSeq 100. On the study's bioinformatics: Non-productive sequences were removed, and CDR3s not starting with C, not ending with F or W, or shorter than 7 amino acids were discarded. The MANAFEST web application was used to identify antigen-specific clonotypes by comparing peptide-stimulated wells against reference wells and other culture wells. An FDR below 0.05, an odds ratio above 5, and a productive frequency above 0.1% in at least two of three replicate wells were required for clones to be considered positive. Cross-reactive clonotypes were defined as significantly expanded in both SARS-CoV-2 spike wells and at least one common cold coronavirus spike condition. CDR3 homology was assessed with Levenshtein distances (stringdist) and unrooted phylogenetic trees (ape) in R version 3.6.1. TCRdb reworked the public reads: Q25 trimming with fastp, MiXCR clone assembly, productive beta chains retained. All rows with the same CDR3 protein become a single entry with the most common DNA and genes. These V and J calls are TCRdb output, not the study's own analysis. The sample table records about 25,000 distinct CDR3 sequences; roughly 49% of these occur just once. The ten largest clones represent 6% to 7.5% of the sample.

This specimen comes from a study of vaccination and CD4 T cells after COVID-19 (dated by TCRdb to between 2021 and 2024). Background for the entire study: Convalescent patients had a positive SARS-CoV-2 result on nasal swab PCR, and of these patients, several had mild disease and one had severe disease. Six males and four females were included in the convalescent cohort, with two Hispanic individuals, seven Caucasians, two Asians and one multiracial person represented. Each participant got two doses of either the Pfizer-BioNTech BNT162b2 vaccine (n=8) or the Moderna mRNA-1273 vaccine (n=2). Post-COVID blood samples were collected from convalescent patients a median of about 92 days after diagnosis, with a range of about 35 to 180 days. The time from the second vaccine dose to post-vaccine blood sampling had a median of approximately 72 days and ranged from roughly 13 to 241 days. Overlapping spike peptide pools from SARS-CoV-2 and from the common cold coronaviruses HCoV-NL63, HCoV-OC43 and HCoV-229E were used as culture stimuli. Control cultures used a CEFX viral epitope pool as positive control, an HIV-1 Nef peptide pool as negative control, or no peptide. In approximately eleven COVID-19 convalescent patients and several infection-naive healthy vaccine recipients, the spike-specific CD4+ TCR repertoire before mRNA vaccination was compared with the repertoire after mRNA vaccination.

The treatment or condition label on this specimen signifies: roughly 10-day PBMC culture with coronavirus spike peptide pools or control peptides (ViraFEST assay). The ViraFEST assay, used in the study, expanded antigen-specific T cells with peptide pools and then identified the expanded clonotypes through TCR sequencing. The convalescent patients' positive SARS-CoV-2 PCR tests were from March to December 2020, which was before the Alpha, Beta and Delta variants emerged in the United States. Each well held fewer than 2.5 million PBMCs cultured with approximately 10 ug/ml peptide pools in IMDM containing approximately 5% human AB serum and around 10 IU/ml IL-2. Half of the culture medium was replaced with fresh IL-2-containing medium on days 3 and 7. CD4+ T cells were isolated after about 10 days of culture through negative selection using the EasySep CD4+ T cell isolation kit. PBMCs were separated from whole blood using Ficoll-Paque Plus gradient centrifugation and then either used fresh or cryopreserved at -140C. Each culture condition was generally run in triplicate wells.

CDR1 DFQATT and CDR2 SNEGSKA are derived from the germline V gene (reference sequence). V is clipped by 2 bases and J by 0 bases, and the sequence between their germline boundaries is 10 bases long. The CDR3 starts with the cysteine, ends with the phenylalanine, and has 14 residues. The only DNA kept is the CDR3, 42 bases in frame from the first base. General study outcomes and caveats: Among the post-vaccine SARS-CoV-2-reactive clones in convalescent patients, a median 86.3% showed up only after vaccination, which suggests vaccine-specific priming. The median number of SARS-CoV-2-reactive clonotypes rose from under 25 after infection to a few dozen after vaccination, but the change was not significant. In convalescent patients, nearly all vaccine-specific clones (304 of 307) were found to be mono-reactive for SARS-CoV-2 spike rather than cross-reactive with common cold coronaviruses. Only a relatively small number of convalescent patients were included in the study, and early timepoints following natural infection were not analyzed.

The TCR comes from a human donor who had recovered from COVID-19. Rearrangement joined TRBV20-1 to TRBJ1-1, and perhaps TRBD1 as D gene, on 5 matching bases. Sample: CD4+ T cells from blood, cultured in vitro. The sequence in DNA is TGCAGTGCTAGAACCAGGGCCATGAACACTGAAGCTTTCTTT. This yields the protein CSARTRAMNTEAFF.